The clone carrying this T cell receptor beta chain has a handful of counts. The sample belongs to a study of T cells in Graves' hyperthyroidism and ophthalmopathy. TCR beta CDR3 regions were amplified from RNA transcripts. Researchers ran a first-round RT-PCR on the TCR CDR3 using the HTBI primer set. TCRdb re-called the multiplex PCR reads with MiXCR, one entry per CDR3 protein. The sample yields fewer than 400,000 distinct CDR3 sequences, about a sixth seen once. Investigators excluded patients with uncontrolled infection, other autoimmune disease, pregnancy or lactation. The source of this sequence is a woman aged 18-30 years with Graves' hyperthyroidism that later progressed to Graves' ophthalmopathy. Sequencing input: blood.

The CDR3: CASSPQGVVLGLRGYTF. In DNA, the CDR3 is TGTGCCAGCAGCCCGCAGGGCGTGGTACTAGGTCTTAGGGGCTACACCTTC. The V gene is TRBV5-5, the J gene TRBJ1-2, with D possibly TRBD1 on 5 matching bases. The V end lost 4 bases, the J end lost 8 bases, and 27 bases lay between the germline ends. The CDR3 is made up of 17 amino acids. Germline V lookup: CDR1 SGHKS, CDR2 YYEKEE (reference sequence).